Listed below are T cell receptor beta chains from one sample, sequenced in a study of human T cells and chemical hapten exposure. TCRdb reprocessed the RACE reads with MiXCR, giving one entry per CDR3 protein. The sample includes tens of thousands of distinct CDR3 sequences, about 9.2% seen only once; the top ten take 11% to 15%. The starting material was whole blood, obtained in connection with sensitization to the hapten diphenylcyclopropenone (DPC). The receptors were sampled from a woman between 40 and 50 years old with alopecia areata. Some clones in this sample may be carry-over from other donors' samples. Each CDR3 is given with its conserved first and last residue.

V gene,J gene,CDR3 protein
TRBV5-4,TRBJ2-6,CASSPGSGANVLTF
TRBV7-9,TRBJ1-1,CASSLGPRTAEAFF
TRBV20-1,TRBJ1-6,CSARDSGKGESPLHF
TRBV10-3,TRBJ2-3,CAISDRSSSTDTQYF
TRBV11-2,TRBJ2-7,CASSPSSWTYEQYF
TRBV11-3,TRBJ2-1,CASSLYATSGGDYNEQFF
TRBV2,TRBJ1-1,CASTKLRVNTEAFF
TRBV27,TRBJ2-6,CASSKTGRGSGANVLTF
TRBV18,TRBJ2-3,CASSPLLAVTDTQYF
TRBV20-1,TRBJ2-7,CSARVGAKNEQYF
TRBV7-6,TRBJ2-3,CASSPRTSGNTDTQYF
TRBV7-2,TRBJ2-2,CASSAQIGELFF
TRBV30,TRBJ1-2,CASSRNYGYTF
TRBV27,TRBJ1-5,CASSSGGLHNQPQHF
TRBV28,TRBJ1-3,CASNARGNRNTIYF
TRBV12-3/TRBV12-4,TRBJ2-1,CASSLGGEGRQFF
TRBV12-3/TRBV12-4,TRBJ1-5,CASSFRDNQPQHF
TRBV5-5,TRBJ2-7,CASSLSSYEQYF